Below, one T cell receptor (beta chain) is given with its context. Its antigen is currently unknown. TCRdb keeps only in-frame clones here, not all; method: immunoSEQ multiplex PCR. This sample has under 5,000 clones, with about four fifths found just once. These data belong to a study of PD-1 blockade in classical Hodgkin lymphoma. All patients experienced relapse after autologous stem cell transplantation, and brentuximab vedotin exposure was variable. Study outcomes and limitations: TCR diversity rose significantly by C4D1 in CD4+ but not CD8+ cells.

The CDR3 extends over 19 amino acids. Losses at the gene ends were 2 bases for V and 0 bases for J; bases not matched to a gene: 10. From germline, CDR1 is MRHNA and CDR2 SNTAGT. Material: peripheral blood mononuclear cells (PBMCs), obtained at baseline. This sequence joins TRBV6-4 and TRBJ2-6; 7 bases fit TRBD1. The TCR sequence derives from a human donor with classical Hodgkin lymphoma. CDR3 amino acids: CASSDTSTGSSSGANVLTF. CDR3 sequence (DNA): TGTGCCAGCAGTGACACTTCGACAGGGTCGAGCTCTGGGGCCAACGTCCTGACTTTC.